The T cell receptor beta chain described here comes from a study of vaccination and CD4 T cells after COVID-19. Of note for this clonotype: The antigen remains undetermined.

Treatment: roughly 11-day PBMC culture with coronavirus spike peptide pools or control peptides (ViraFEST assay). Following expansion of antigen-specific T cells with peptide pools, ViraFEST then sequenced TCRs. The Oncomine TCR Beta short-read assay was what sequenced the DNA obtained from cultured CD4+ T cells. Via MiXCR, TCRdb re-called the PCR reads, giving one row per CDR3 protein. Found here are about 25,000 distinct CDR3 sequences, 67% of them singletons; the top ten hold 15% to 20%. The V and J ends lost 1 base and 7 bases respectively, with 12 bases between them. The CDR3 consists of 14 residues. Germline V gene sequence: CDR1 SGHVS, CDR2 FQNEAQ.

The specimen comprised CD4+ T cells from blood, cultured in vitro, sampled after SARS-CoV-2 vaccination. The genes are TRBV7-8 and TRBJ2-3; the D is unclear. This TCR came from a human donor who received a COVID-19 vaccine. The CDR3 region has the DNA TGTGCCAGCAGCTTAGGGCGAGACTCTTATACGCAGTATTTT. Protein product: CASSLGRDSYTQYF.